Detailed here is one T cell receptor beta chain. Clones were read by immunoSEQ multiplex PCR, and TCRdb kept only the in-frame ones, dropping some. The sample holds about 120,000 clones; about nine tenths are singletons and the top ten take 4% to 5%. The sample originates from a study of T cell responses to AZD1222 COVID-19 vaccine. V lost 2 bases, J lost 7 bases, and 15 bases lay in between. The CDR3 spans 16 residues. Germline-derived CDR1 and CDR2 are SGHTA and FQGNSA. The source material was peripheral blood, sampled on day 0 of AZD1222 vaccination. This receptor was obtained from an adult in good health. The rearrangement joins TRBV7-2 to TRBJ1-6; TRBD1 is a possible D gene (5 bases). The CDR3 DNA reads as TGTGCCAGCAGCTTAATACACAGGAACAACAATTCACCCCTCCACTTT. The encoded protein is CASSLIHRNNNSPLHF. The full variable domain, its missing parts supplied by reference TRBV7-2 and TRBJ1-6, is GAGVSQSPSNKVTEKGKDVELRCDPISGHTALYWYRQSLGQGLEFLIYFQGNSAPDKSGLPSDRFSAERTGGSVSTLTIQRTQQEDSAVYLCASSLIHRNNNSPLHFGNGTRLTVT.